The 10 T cell receptor beta chains below all came from one sample that was sequenced in a study of CD4 T cells in relation to SARS-CoV-2 and coronaviruses. Assay: immunoSEQ multiplex PCR; the TCRdb copy retains only in-frame clones and omits some. In the table there are tens of thousands of clones, about 80% of which are singletons. Their specific antigens are unknown. The sample was naive CD4+ T cells from PBMCs, cultured in vitro. Subset described: naive CD4+ T cells isolated by negative enrichment. The receptor set was obtained from an adult with COVID-19.

This rearrangement joins TRBV6-2 or TRBV6-3 to TRBJ2-2, with 7 bases fitting TRBD1. Trimming cost V 5 bases and J 6 bases; bases outside gene matches: 0. There are 12 residues in the CDR3. CDR1 is MNHEY, CDR2 SVGEGT, per germline. This chain's CDR3 is CASSQGAGELFF. CDR3 nucleotide sequence: TGTGCCAGCAGTCAGGGGGCCGGGGAGCTGTTTTTT.

This clone has just a few counts. The chain links TRBV6-6 to TRBJ2-7, with 12 bases identical to TRBD2. After removal of 7 bases from V and 0 bases from J, the junction contained 4 bases not matched to a gene. Germline loops: CDR1 MNHNY, CDR2 SVGAGI (reference sequence). CDR3 length equals 15 residues. The CDR3 DNA reads TGTGCCAGCATTGGGACTAGCGGGCGCTCCTACGAGCAGTACTTC. Encoded protein: CASIGTSGRSYEQYF.

This clone was observed a handful of times. V usage is TRBV6-2 or TRBV6-3 and J usage is TRBJ1-5; TRBD1 matches at 7 bases. The J segment lost 4 bases and the V segment lost 6 bases, leaving 9 bases of the junction unmatched. The CDR3 is 15 residues long. Germline V gives CDR1 MNHEY, CDR2 SVGEGT. The CDR3, as DNA: TGTGCCAGCAGCACGACAGGGTTTAAGAATCAGCCCCAGCATTTT. Amino acid sequence: CASSTTGFKNQPQHF.

This clone was recorded once. The J gene is TRBJ1-1, the V gene TRBV6-5; a weak D match, TRBD1 (5 bases). The CDR3 is made up of 13 amino acids. The V gene's germline CDR1 is MNHEY and CDR2 SVGAGI. The V gene lost 6 bases and the J gene lost 5 bases, with 13 bases spanning the gap. CDR3 sequence: CASRGEFGTEAFF. CDR3 DNA: TGTGCCAGCAGGGGGGAGTTTGGGACTGAAGCTTTCTTT.

This clone has only a few counts. The genes are TRBV27 and TRBJ2-1, with TRBD2 as a possible D gene (6 bases). Germline loops: CDR1 MNHEY, CDR2 SMNVEV (reference sequence). V dropped 2 bases and J dropped 9 bases, with 17 bases sitting between them. CDR3 size: 15 residues. CDR3 region: CASSLRWDSQSEQFF. In DNA, the CDR3 is TGTGCCAGCAGTTTACGCTGGGACTCCCAAAGTGAGCAGTTCTTC.

The chain uses TRBV28 and TRBJ2-7; 9 bases fit TRBD2. The trim removed 7 bases at V and 3 bases at J, leaving 7 bases unmatched. Germline lookup yields CDR1 MDHEN and CDR2 SYDVKM. This CDR3 region has 14 residues. Here the CDR3 reads CASTRGGLSYEQYF. CDR3 nucleotide sequence: TGTGCCAGCACGCGGGGGGGGTTGAGCTACGAGCAGTACTTC.

V gene TRBV15 combines with J gene TRBJ2-4, with 8 bases lining up with TRBD1. The CDR3 totals 17 residues. Germline V gene sequence: CDR1 LNHNV, CDR2 YYDKDF (reference sequence). V gave up 5 bases and J gave up 3 bases; unmatched junction bases: 12. The CDR3 region has the DNA TGTGCCACCAGCGAAGCTGGACAGGGTGGTGGCAAAAACATTCAGTACTTC. The encoded protein is CATSEAGQGGGKNIQYF. The whole variable domain, remainder taken from reference TRBV15 and TRBJ2-4, is DAMVIQNPRYQVTQFGKPVTLSCSQTLNHNVMYWYQQKSSQAPKLLFHYYDKDFNNEADTPDNFQSRRPNTSFCFLDIRSPGLGDTAMYLCATSEAGQGGGKNIQYFGAGTRLSVL.

A few counts support this clone. The CDR3 DNA reads TGTGCCAGCAGCTTAGGGACTAGCGGGAGCTACGAGCAGTACTTC. The encoded protein is CASSLGTSGSYEQYF. The chain carries TRBV7-3 and TRBJ2-7; 14 positions match TRBD2. The CDR3 spans 15 residues. Per the germline V gene, CDR1 is SGHTA and CDR2 is FQGTGA. The trim removed 2 bases at V and 3 bases at J, leaving 0 bases unmatched.

This sequence joins TRBV10-3 and TRBJ2-2; D remains unclear. The V gene lost 2 bases and the J gene lost 0 bases, with 1 base spanning the gap. Per germline, CDR1 ENHRY and CDR2 SYGVKD. The CDR3 sequence is 13 residues long. CDR3 sequence: CAISEPNTGELFF. In DNA, the CDR3 is TGTGCCATCAGTGAGCCGAACACCGGGGAGCTGTTTTTT.

The chain employs TRBV14 and TRBJ2-7; D may be TRBD2 (5 bases). Trimming cost V 3 bases and J 2 bases, with 5 bases left between them. This CDR3 is built from 12 residues. Germline V lookup: CDR1 SGHDN, CDR2 FVKESK. The CDR3 nucleotides are TGTGCCAGCAGCCACGGGGCCTACGAGCAGTACTTC. Protein product: CASSHGAYEQYF. Complete variable domain (other parts from reference TRBV14 and TRBJ2-7): EAGVTQFPSHSVIEKGQTVTLRCDPISGHDNLYWYRRVMGKEIKFLLHFVKESKQDESGMPNNRFLAERTGGTYSTLKVQPAELEDSGVYFCASSHGAYEQYFGPGTRLTVT.